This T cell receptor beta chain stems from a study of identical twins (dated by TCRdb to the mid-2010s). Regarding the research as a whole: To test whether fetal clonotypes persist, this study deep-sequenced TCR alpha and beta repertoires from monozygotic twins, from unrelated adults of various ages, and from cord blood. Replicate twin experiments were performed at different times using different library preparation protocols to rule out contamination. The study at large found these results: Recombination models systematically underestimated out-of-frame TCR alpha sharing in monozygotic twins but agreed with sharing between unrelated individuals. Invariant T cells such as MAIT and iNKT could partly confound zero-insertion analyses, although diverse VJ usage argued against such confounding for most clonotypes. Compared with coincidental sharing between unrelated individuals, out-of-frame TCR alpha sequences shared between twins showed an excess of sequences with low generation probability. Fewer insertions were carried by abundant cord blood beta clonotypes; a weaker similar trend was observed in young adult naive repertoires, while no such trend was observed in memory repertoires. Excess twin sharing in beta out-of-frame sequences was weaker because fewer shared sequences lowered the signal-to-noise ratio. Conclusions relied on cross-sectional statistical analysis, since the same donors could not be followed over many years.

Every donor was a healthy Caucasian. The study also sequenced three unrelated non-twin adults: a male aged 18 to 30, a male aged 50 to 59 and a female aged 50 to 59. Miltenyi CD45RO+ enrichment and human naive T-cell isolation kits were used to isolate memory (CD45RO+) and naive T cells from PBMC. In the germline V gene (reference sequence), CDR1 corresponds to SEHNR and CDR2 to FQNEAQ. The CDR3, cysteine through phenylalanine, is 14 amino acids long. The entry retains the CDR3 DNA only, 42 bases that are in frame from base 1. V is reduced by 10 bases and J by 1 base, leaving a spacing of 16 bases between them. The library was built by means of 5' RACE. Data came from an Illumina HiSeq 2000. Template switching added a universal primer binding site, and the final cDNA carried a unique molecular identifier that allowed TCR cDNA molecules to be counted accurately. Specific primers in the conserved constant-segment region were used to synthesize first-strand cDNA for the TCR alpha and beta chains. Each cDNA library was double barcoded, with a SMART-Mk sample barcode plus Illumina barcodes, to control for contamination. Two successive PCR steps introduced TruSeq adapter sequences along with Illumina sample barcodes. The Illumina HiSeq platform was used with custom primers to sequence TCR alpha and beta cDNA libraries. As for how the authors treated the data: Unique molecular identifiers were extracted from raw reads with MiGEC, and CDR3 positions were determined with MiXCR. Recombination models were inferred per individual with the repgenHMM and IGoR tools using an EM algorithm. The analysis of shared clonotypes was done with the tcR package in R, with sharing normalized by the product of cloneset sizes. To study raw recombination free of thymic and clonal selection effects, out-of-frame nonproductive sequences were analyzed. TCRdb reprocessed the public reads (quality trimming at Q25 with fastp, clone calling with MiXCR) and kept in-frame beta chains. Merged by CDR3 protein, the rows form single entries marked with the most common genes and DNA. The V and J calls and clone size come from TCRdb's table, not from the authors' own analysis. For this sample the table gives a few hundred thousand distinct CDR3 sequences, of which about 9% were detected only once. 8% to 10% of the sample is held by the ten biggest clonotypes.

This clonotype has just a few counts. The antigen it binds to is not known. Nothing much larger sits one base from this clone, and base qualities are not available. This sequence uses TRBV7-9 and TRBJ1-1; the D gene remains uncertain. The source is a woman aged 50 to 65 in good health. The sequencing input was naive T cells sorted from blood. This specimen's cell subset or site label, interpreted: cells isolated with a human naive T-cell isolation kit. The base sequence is TGTGCCATCTCCGGTGGCAGGTGGAACACTGAAGCTTTCTTT. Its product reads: CAISGGRWNTEAFF. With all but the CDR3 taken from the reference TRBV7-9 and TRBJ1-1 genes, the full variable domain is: DTGVSQNPRHKITKRGQNVTFRCDPISEHNRLYWYRQTLGQGPEFLTYFQNEAQLEKSRLLSDRFSAERPKGSFSTLEIQRTEQGDSAMYLCAISGGRWNTEAFFGQGTRLTVV.